One sample yielded the 8 T cell receptor beta chains listed below, sequenced in a study of lymphopenia after photon versus proton radiotherapy. Profiling relied on immunoSEQ multiplex PCR, and the TCRdb table lists in-frame clones only, not all of them. The sample lists fewer than 20,000 clones; 92% were seen once. Sequences were derived from peripheral blood, sampled from a patient treated with photon-based radiotherapy. Every receptor here comes from a woman aged 40 to 55 with cholangiocarcinoma.

V is TRBV5-1 and J is TRBJ2-3; D ambiguous. Germline V gene data show CDR1 as SGHRS and CDR2 as YFSETQ. This CDR3 is built from 12 residues. V lost 0 bases and J 5 bases, leaving 4 bases between the germline ends. The CDR3 region has the DNA TGCGCCAGCAGCTTGGATGGAGATACGCAGTATTTT. It is translated as CASSLDGDTQYF.

This clone was detected only once. This rearrangement joins TRBV4-3 to TRBJ1-2, with TRBD1 as a possible D gene (5 bases). CDR1 LGHNA and CDR2 YSLEER come from the germline V gene. This CDR3 spans 16 amino acids. V lost 5 bases and J 8 bases, leaving 24 bases between the germline ends. The CDR3 sequence: CASSTLGPGGLRGYTF. The CDR3 region has the DNA TGCGCCAGCAGCACATTGGGACCCGGGGGTCTACGGGGCTACACCTTC.

The count of this clone is one. The chain is built from TRBV18 and TRBJ2-3; TRBD2 matches 13 bases. CDR3 length: 17 amino acids. The V gene's germline CDR1 is KGHSH and CDR2 LQKENI. Trimming at V came to 1 base and at J to 0 bases, leaving 1 base not matched to a gene. The CDR3 DNA is TGTGCCAGCTCACCACGACTAGCGGGGGGAAGCACAGATACGCAGTATTTT. As protein: CASSPRLAGGSTDTQYF.

This chain connects TRBV6-5 to TRBJ1-6; no definite D call. Germline V CDR1 and CDR2: MNHEY, SVGAGI. V dropped 8 bases and J dropped 2 bases, with 13 bases sitting between them. This CDR3 has 15 amino acids. The CDR3 sequence: CASGSTGTYNSPLHF. The DNA for the CDR3 is TGTGCCAGCGGGTCCACGGGGACCTATAATTCACCCCTCCACTTT.

This chain links TRBV27 with TRBJ2-2; TRBD2 matches at 9 bases. The V gene's germline CDR1 is MNHEY and CDR2 SMNVEV (reference sequence). Unmatched junction bases numbered 8, after V lost 7 bases and J lost 5 bases. CDR3 size: 15 residues. In nucleotides, the CDR3 is TGTGCCAGCACTCGAGCGGGGGGTGAGACCGGGGAGCTGTTTTTT. This sequence encodes CASTRAGGETGELFF.

The chain links TRBV30 to TRBJ2-5; 7 bases are a match to TRBD1. CDR1 GTSNPN and CDR2 SVGIG come from the germline V gene (reference sequence). The CDR3 covers 13 residues. The J segment lost 6 bases and the V segment lost 5 bases, leaving 9 bases of the junction unmatched. The CDR3 DNA is TGTGCCTGGGTGACAGGGTCGGAAAAGACCCAGTACTTC. Protein: CAWVTGSEKTQYF.

J is TRBJ2-3 and V is TRBV5-5; 15 bases match TRBD2. V was pared by 4 bases and J by 4 bases, with 13 bases of the junction left unmatched. Per the germline V gene, CDR1 is SGHKS and CDR2 is YYEKEE (reference sequence). The length of the CDR3 is 19 residues. The chain's CDR3 is CASSGGLAGGPVRSDTQYF. CDR3 nucleotide sequence: TGTGCCAGCAGCGGGGGACTAGCGGGAGGACCTGTTCGTTCAGATACGCAGTATTTT.

J is TRBJ1-1 and V is TRBV7-9; D uncertain. V was trimmed by 1 base and J by 6 bases, leaving 12 bases between them. The CDR3 consists of 14 residues. Germline CDR1 and CDR2: SEHNR and FQNEAQ (reference sequence). Here the CDR3 reads CASSLGEGPPEAFF. In DNA form, the CDR3 reads TGTGCCAGCAGCTTAGGGGAGGGTCCCCCTGAAGCTTTCTTT.